These T cell receptor beta chains were read from a single sample in a study of blood T cell repertoires in COVID-19. Profiling relied on immunoSEQ multiplex PCR, and the TCRdb table lists in-frame clones only, not all of them. The repertoire holds roughly 200,000 clones, with 88% as singletons. The source material was PBMCs or T cells enriched from blood (not recorded which). These receptors were collected from a woman aged 25-40 years who had recovered from COVID-19. CDR3s include the opening cysteine and the closing phenylalanine or tryptophan. A D gene is named only where the DNA matches it firmly. Clone size, where shown, is once, few, many, or a class for clones that have expanded.

j_call,v_call,d_call,clone_size,cdr3_nt,cdr3_aa
TRBJ1-1,TRBV4-1,-,few,TGCGCCAGCAGCCAAGAATATAGCCATTTTGGCACTGAAGCTTTCTTT,CASSQEYSHFGTEAFF
TRBJ1-2,TRBV25-1,TRBD1,-,TGTGCCAGCAGTGTTACAGGGGATGGCTACACCTTC,CASSVTGDGYTF
TRBJ1-1,TRBV19,-,-,TGTGCCAGTAGTAACTTAGGGAGCACTGAAGCTTTCTTT,CASSNLGSTEAFF
TRBJ2-7,TRBV7-2,-,-,TGTGCCAGCAGATCGGGACACGGACCCTACGAGCAGTACTTC,CASRSGHGPYEQYF
TRBJ1-1,TRBV6-1,-,-,TGTGCCAGCAGTGAAAGGGGTGCTGAAGCTTTCTTT,CASSERGAEAFF
TRBJ2-3,TRBV11-2,TRBD2,-,TGTGCCAGCACCCCCTTAGCGGGGAAACGGACAGATACGCAGTATTTT,CASTPLAGKRTDTQYF
TRBJ2-1,TRBV5-4,TRBD2,once,TGTGCCAGCAGCTTGGATCTAGCGGGGGGGCTCAATGAGCAGTTCTTC,CASSLDLAGGLNEQFF
TRBJ2-1,TRBV27,TRBD2,-,TGTGCCAGCAGCAGTTCTAGCGGGGGATATTACAATGAGCAGTTCTTC,CASSSSSGGYYNEQFF
TRBJ1-2,TRBV5-1,-,-,TGCGCCAGCAGCTTGGAGGGAGGATATGGCTACACCTTC,CASSLEGGYGYTF
TRBJ2-5,TRBV5-1,-,-,TGCGCCAGCAGCTTGAAAATCAGGGTCCAAGAGACCCAGTACTTC,CASSLKIRVQETQYF
TRBJ2-3,TRBV5-1,TRBD2,few,TGCGCCAGCAGCGGACAGGTAGCGGGGGCGACAGATACGCAGTATTTT,CASSGQVAGATDTQYF
TRBJ1-2,TRBV3-1/TRBV3-2,TRBD1,-,TGTGCCAGCAGCCAAGATACGGGACAGACTAACTATGGCTACACCTTC,CASSQDTGQTNYGYTF
TRBJ1-2,TRBV9,-,-,TGTGCCAGCAGCGTAGCTACTGGCGGGGTGGAAGGCTACACCTTC,CASSVATGGVEGYTF
TRBJ2-7,TRBV6-2/TRBV6-3,TRBD1,-,TGTGCCAGCAGTTACTCCCCGACAGGGGCGGTCTACGAGCAGTACTTC,CASSYSPTGAVYEQYF
TRBJ1-6,TRBV5-6,TRBD1,-,TGTGCCAGCAGCCCGACGGGACAGGGATATTCACCCCTCCACTTT,CASSPTGQGYSPLHF
TRBJ2-7,TRBV7-2,-,-,TGTGCCAGCAGCTGGACCGGAGGGAGCGCGGACTCCTACGAGCAGTACTTC,CASSWTGGSADSYEQYF
TRBJ1-1,TRBV7-6,-,-,TGTGCCAGCAGTCGAACAGGGTTATCGGCTGAAGCTTTCTTT,CASSRTGLSAEAFF
TRBJ2-3,TRBV10-3,-,-,TGTGCCATCAGTGAAGTATTGGCGGGGACCACAGATACGCAGTATTTT,CAISEVLAGTTDTQYF
TRBJ2-3,TRBV9,-,-,TGTGCCAGCAGCTGGAGTGGGTTCGGAACAGATACGCAGTATTTT,CASSWSGFGTDTQYF
TRBJ2-7,TRBV23-1,-,few,TGCGCCAGCAGTCAATCTTGGGGGGACGAGCAGTACTTC,CASSQSWGDEQYF
TRBJ2-2,TRBV6-5,-,few,TGTGCCAGCAGTTACTCGAGGAGAACTAACACCGGGGAGCTGTTTTTT,CASSYSRRTNTGELFF
TRBJ2-7,TRBV5-4,-,-,TGTGCCAGCAGCTTGACCAGGGTCAGCGAGCAGTACTTC,CASSLTRVSEQYF
TRBJ1-3,TRBV7-2,TRBD1,-,TGTGCCAGCAGCTCCATGACAGGGGCAGGAAACACCATATATTTT,CASSSMTGAGNTIYF
TRBJ1-1,TRBV27,-,once,TGTGCCAGCAGTTACTCTCAGGGATACACTGAAGCTTTCTTT,CASSYSQGYTEAFF
TRBJ1-2,TRBV9,TRBD1,-,TGTGCCAGCAGCGCGGACAGGGACACTCCGGCCCGCTATGGCTACACCTTC,CASSADRDTPARYGYTF
TRBJ2-3,TRBV10-3,-,once,TGTGCCACCCACAGCTCGGCTAGCCGCACAGATACGCAGTATTTT,CATHSSASRTDTQYF
TRBJ2-7,TRBV20-1,TRBD2,-,TGCAGTGCTAGTCGGACTAGCGGCTACGAGCAGTACTTC,CSASRTSGYEQYF
TRBJ2-7,TRBV3-1/TRBV3-2,-,-,TGTGCCAGCAGCCCCAACCCGGGGGCCTACGAGCAGTACTTC,CASSPNPGAYEQYF
TRBJ1-1,TRBV6-4,TRBD1,-,TGTGCCAGCAGTGTGACAGGGGGCCTACCCTCCACTGAAGCTTTCTTT,CASSVTGGLPSTEAFF
TRBJ1-6,TRBV7-2,-,-,TGTGCCAGCAGACCCCCGACAGGAGAGAATTCACCCCTCCACTTT,CASRPPTGENSPLHF
TRBJ1-2,TRBV18,-,-,TGTGCCAGCTCAGAAGACAAAAACTATGGCTACACCTTC,CASSEDKNYGYTF
TRBJ1-6,TRBV5-1,-,-,TGCGCCAGCAGCTTGACTGGACAAGGGAATTCACCCCTCCACTTT,CASSLTGQGNSPLHF
TRBJ1-5,TRBV16,TRBD1,-,TGTGCCAGCAGCCCCTCTGGGACAGGAGGATATCAGCCCCAGCATTTT,CASSPSGTGGYQPQHF
TRBJ2-3,TRBV15,TRBD2,-,TGTGCCACCAGCAGAACACTAGCGGGGTTCACAGATACGCAGTATTTT,CATSRTLAGFTDTQYF
TRBJ2-7,TRBV5-1,-,-,TGCGCCAGCAGCTTGACTAGCCAACCCTTCTCCTACGAGCAGTACTTC,CASSLTSQPFSYEQYF
TRBJ1-5,TRBV15,-,-,TGTGCCACCAGCAGAGATGGTCCCAGGGCGAAGGAGCCCCAGCATTTT,CATSRDGPRAKEPQHF
TRBJ1-2,TRBV7-9,TRBD1,once,TGTGCCAGCATCGATTACCGGGACAGGGGGCTAAGGGGCTATGGCTACACCTTC,CASIDYRDRGLRGYGYTF
TRBJ2-1,TRBV4-3,TRBD1,-,TGCGCCAGCAGCCACGACAGGGGGTACTACAATGAGCAGTTCTTC,CASSHDRGYYNEQFF
TRBJ2-2,TRBV28,-,-,TGTGCCAGCAGTTTCCACCCCGCCGGGTCGAACACCGGGGAGCTGTTTTTT,CASSFHPAGSNTGELFF
TRBJ1-5,TRBV6-2/TRBV6-3,-,-,TGTGCCAGCAGCCAATCACCGACAGTGCCCCAGCATTTT,CASSQSPTVPQHF
TRBJ1-2,TRBV2,-,-,TGTGCCAGCAGTGACGGCATACTAAACTATGGCTACACCTTC,CASSDGILNYGYTF
TRBJ1-2,TRBV6-5,TRBD1,-,TGTGCCAGCAGTTACGGGGGACAGGGCTATGGCTACACCTTC,CASSYGGQGYGYTF
TRBJ1-1,TRBV6-2/TRBV6-3,-,-,TGTGCCAGCAGTTACCGGGGGGGCCGAGGGACTGAAGCTTTCTTT,CASSYRGGRGTEAFF
TRBJ2-1,TRBV4-3,-,-,TGCGCCAGCAGCCAAGATGGAGGACAGCCCTACAATGAGCAGTTCTTC,CASSQDGGQPYNEQFF
TRBJ2-7,TRBV7-2,-,-,TGTGCCAGCAGCTTAGCAGGCGGCGAGCAGTACTTC,CASSLAGGEQYF
TRBJ1-4,TRBV7-9,-,-,TGTGCCAGCAGACCCAACACAGGGATATATAATGAAAAACTGTTTTTT,CASRPNTGIYNEKLFF
TRBJ1-5,TRBV6-5,-,-,TGTGCCAGCAGCCTGAGGGTGGGTTCTCATCAGCCCCAGCATTTT,CASSLRVGSHQPQHF
TRBJ1-6,TRBV3-1/TRBV3-2,TRBD1,-,TGTGCCAGCAGCCGACAGGGAAGTTCCTATAATTCACCCCTCCACTTT,CASSRQGSSYNSPLHF
TRBJ1-1,TRBV4-1,-,once,TGCGCCAGCAGCCAATCGGGGAACACTGAAGCTTTCTTT,CASSQSGNTEAFF
TRBJ1-4,TRBV7-6,-,-,TGTGCCAGCAGCTTACGGGGGATCACTAATGAAAAACTGTTTTTT,CASSLRGITNEKLFF
TRBJ2-3,TRBV5-6,TRBD2,-,TGTGCCAGCAGCGGTGGGGAGGGCGGTGGTACGCAGTATTTT,CASSGGEGGGTQYF
TRBJ2-7,TRBV19,TRBD1,-,TGTGCCAGTAGTATTGGACAGGGGACGTTGGGCGAGCAGTACTTC,CASSIGQGTLGEQYF
TRBJ2-3,TRBV4-2,-,-,TGTGCCAGCAGCCAAGAACTCCCGACCGCGACTAGCACAGATACGCAGTATTTT,CASSQELPTATSTDTQYF
TRBJ1-2,TRBV29-1,TRBD1,-,TGCAGCGGTCTCGGACAGGAGGGCTACACCTTC,CSGLGQEGYTF
TRBJ2-5,TRBV7-2,-,-,TGTGCCAGCAGCTTAGTGGCAGTCCAAGAGACCCAGTACTTC,CASSLVAVQETQYF
TRBJ2-1,TRBV7-3,TRBD2,-,TGTGCCAGCAGCCCTAGCGGGGGAGATGAGCAGTTCTTC,CASSPSGGDEQFF
TRBJ2-7,TRBV18,TRBD2,-,TGTGCCAGCTCCCCAACTAGCGGGGGGTCCCACGAGCAGTACTTC,CASSPTSGGSHEQYF
TRBJ2-5,TRBV7-2,TRBD1,-,TGTGCCAGCAGCTTAGCGACGGACAGGGTAGAGACCCAGTACTTC,CASSLATDRVETQYF